This T cell receptor (delta chain) was retrieved from a study of human gamma delta and Vdelta1 T cells. This clone was detected a few times. TCRdb called clones from the PCR reads again using CATT. This table has around 6,000 delta-chain clones, roughly a tenth appearing once. CDR3 length: 18 amino acids. The ends lost 8 bases at V and 10 bases at J; junction bases unmatched: 25. Per germline, CDR1 TSWWSYY and CDR2 QGS. The material sequenced was naive CD27+ Vdelta1 gamma-delta T cells from blood. The TCR originated in a human donor in good health. The V call is TRDV1, the J call TRDJ1; 10 bases match TRDD3. CDR3 protein: CALYPTLLFTGGSSPLIF. CDR3 in DNA: TGTGCTCTTTACCCCACACTCCTGTTTACTGGGGGATCCTCCCCACTCATCTTT.